The present entry profiles one TCR beta chain with its context. The antigen is undetermined. TCRdb re-analysed the 5' RACE reads in MiXCR, keeping a single row per CDR3 protein. The repertoire holds around 1.7 million distinct CDR3 sequences, with around 29% as singletons. The data were taken from a study of identical twins. Findings and limits, study-wide: In zero-insertion analyses, partial confounding could arise from invariant MAIT and iNKT cells.

This TCR derives from a newborn girl in good health. The sample consisted of cord blood.

CDR3 nucleotides: TGCGCCAGCAGCCAAGATGGAGTAGGGAAAGAGACCCAGTACTTC. This encodes CASSQDGVGKETQYF. This chain uses TRBV4-1 with TRBJ2-5; no clear D. CDR3 size: 15 residues. In germline, CDR1 is MGHRA, CDR2 YSYEKL. The V end was cut by 0 bases, the J end by 3 bases, with 11 bases between.